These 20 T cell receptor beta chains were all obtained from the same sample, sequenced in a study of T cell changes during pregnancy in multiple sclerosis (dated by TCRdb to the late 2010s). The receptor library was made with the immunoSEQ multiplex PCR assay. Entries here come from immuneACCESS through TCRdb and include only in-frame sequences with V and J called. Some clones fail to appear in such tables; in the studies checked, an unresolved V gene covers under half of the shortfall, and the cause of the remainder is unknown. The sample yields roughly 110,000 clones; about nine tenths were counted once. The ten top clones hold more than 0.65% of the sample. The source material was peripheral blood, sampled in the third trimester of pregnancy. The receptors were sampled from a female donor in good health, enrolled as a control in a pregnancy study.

The CDR3 coding sequence is TGTGCCAGCAGCGTAATAGACAGGGGAGATGGCTACACCTTC. It codes for CASSVIDRGDGYTF. The V and J genes are TRBV9 and TRBJ1-2; 8 positions match TRBD1. V lost 1 base, J lost 6 bases, and 5 bases stayed unmatched. In germline, CDR1 is SGDLS, CDR2 YYNGEE. The CDR3 covers 14 residues.

The CDR3 loop is CAIHAGGLNSPLHF. The CDR3 DNA is TGTGCCATCCACGCAGGGGGTTTAAATTCACCCCTCCACTTT. V gene TRBV10-3 combines with J gene TRBJ1-6; TRBD1 aligns across 7 bases. The CDR3 contains 14 residues. V shed 8 bases, J shed 7 bases, and the junction held 8 bases outside the gene matches. Germline CDR1 reads ENHRY; CDR2 reads SYGVKD.

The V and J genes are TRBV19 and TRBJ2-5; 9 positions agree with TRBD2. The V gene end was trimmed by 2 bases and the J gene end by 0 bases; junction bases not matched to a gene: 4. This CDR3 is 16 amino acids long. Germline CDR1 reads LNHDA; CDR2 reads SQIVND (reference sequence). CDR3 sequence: CASSISASGNQETQYF. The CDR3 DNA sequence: TGTGCCAGTAGTATATCGGCTAGCGGGAACCAAGAGACCCAGTACTTC.

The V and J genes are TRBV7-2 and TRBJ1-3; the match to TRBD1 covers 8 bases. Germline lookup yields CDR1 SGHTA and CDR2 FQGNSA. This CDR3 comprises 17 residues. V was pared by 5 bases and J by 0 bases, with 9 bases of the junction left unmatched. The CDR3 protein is CASSAVTGVDSGNTIYF. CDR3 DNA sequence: TGTGCCAGCAGCGCTGTGACAGGGGTCGACTCTGGAAACACCATATATTTT.

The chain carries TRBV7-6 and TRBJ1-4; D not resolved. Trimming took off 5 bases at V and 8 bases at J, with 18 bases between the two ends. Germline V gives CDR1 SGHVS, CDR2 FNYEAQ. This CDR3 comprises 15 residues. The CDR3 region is CASSEYPTVGEKLFF. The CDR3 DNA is TGTGCCAGCAGCGAATACCCCACAGTAGGAGAAAAACTGTTTTTT.

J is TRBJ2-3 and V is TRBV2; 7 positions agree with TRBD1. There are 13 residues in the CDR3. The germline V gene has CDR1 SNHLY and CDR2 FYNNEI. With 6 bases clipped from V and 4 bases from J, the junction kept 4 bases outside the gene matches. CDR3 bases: TGTGCCAGCAGGAAGGGGGCGTCAGATACGCAGTATTTT. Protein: CASRKGASDTQYF. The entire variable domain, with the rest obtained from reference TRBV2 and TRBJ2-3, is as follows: EPEVTQTPSHQVTQMGQEVILRCVPISNHLYFYWYRQILGQKVEFLVSFYNNEISEKSEIFDDQFSVERPDGSNFTLKIRSTKLEDSAMYFCASRKGASDTQYFGPGTRLTVL.

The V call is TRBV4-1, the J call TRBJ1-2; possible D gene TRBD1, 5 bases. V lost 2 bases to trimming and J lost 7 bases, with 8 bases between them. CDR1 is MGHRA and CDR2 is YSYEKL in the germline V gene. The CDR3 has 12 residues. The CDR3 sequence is CASSQQGFGYTF. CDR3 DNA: TGCGCCAGCAGCCAACAGGGTTTTGGCTACACCTTC.

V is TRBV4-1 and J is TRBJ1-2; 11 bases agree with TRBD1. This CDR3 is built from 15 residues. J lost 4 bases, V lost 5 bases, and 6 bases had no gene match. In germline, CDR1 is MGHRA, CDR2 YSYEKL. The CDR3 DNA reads TGCGCCAGCAGCGGACAGGGGGCGACGACCTATGGCTACACCTTC. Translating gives CASSGQGATTYGYTF.

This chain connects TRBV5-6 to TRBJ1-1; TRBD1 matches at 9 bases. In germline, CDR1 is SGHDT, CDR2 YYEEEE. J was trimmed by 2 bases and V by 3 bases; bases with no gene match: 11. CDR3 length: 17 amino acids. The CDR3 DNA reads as TGTGCCAGCAGCTACCGAAGGACAGGGGTCGGAAACACTGAAGCTTTCTTT. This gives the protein CASSYRRTGVGNTEAFF. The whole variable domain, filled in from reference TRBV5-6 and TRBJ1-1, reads DAGVTQSPTHLIKTRGQQVTLRCSPKSGHDTVSWYQQALGQGPQFIFQYYEEEERQRGNFPDRFSGHQFPNYSSELNVNALLLGDSALYLCASSYRRTGVGNTEAFFGQGTRLTVV.

The CDR3 nucleotides read TGTGCCAGCAGTGACGGCAGCCAGGGATACACAGATACGCAGTATTTT. Its translation is CASSDGSQGYTDTQYF. The rearrangement links TRBV25-1 to TRBJ2-3, with TRBD1 as a possible D gene (5 bases). Germline-derived CDR1 and CDR2 are MGHDK and SYGVNS. Trimming shortened V by 3 bases and J by 2 bases, and 15 bases separated the two germline ends. The CDR3 has 16 residues.

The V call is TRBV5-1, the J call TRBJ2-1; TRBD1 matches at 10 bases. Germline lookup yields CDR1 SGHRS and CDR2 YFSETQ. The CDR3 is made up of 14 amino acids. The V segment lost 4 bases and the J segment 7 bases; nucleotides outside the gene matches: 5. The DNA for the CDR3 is TGCGCCAGCAGCAGCCAGGACAGGGGGAATGAGCAGTTCTTC. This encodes CASSSQDRGNEQFF. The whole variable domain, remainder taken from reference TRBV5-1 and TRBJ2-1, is KAGVTQTPRYLIKTRGQQVTLSCSPISGHRSVSWYQQTPGQGLQFLFEYFSETQRNKGNFPGRFSGRQFSNSRSEMNVSTLELGDSALYLCASSSQDRGNEQFFGPGTRLTVL.

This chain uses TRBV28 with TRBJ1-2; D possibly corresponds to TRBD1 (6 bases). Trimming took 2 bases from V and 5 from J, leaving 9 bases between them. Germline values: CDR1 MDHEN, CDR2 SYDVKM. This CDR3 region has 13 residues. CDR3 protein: CASSLRTAYGYTF. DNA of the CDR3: TGTGCCAGCAGTTTACGGACAGCGTATGGCTACACCTTC.

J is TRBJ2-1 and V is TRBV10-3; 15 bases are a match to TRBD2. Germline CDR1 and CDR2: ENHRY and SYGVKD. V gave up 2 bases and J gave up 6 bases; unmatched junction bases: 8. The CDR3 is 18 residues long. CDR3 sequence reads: CAISEAPGLAGGFNEQFF. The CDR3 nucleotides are TGTGCCATCAGTGAGGCCCCGGGACTAGCGGGGGGATTCAATGAGCAGTTCTTC.

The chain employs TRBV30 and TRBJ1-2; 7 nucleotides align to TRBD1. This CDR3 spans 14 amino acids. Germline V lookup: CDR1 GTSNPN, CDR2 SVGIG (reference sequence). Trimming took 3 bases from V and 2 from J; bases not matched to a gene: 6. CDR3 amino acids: CAWRVEGANYGYTF. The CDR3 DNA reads TGTGCCTGGAGGGTAGAGGGGGCGAACTATGGCTACACCTTC. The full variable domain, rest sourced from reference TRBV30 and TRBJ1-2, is SQTIHQWPATLVQPVGSPLSLECTVEGTSNPNLYWYRQAAGRGLQLLFYSVGIGQISSEVPQNLSASRPQDRQFILSSKKLLLSDSGFYLCAWRVEGANYGYTFGSGTRLTVV.

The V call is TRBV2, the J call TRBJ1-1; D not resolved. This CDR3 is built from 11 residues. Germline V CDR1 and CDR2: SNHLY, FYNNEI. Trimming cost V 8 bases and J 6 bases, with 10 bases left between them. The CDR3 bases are TGTGCCAGCCATACGAGGGCTGAAGCTTTCTTT. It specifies CASHTRAEAFF.

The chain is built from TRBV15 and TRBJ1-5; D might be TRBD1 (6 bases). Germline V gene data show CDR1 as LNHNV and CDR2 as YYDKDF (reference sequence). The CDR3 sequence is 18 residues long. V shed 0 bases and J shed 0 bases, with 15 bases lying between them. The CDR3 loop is CATSRDWGGAISNQPQHF. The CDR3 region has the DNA TGTGCCACCAGCAGAGATTGGGGGGGGGCCATTAGCAATCAGCCCCAGCATTTT.

The CDR3 DNA sequence: TGTGCCAGCCGCCCCGGGCTAGCGGGGAATGAGCAGTTCTTC. It is translated as CASRPGLAGNEQFF. The chain recombines TRBV27 with TRBJ2-1; 9 nucleotides line up with TRBD2. This CDR3 region has 14 residues. Germline V gives CDR1 MNHEY, CDR2 SMNVEV (reference sequence). The ends lost 8 bases at V and 7 bases at J; junction bases unmatched: 9.

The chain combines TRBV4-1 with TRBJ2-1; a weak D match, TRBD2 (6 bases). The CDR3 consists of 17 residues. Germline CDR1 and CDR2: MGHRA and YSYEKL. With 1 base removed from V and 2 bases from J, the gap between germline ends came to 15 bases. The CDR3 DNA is TGCGCCAGCAGCCAAGGGCTGCGGGGAAGAACCTACAATGAGCAGTTCTTC. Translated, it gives CASSQGLRGRTYNEQFF.

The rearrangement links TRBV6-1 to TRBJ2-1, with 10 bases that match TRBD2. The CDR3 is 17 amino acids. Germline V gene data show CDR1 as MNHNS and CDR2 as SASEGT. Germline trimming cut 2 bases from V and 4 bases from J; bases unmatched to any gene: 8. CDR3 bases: TGTGCCAGCAGTGAAACGCGCGCTAGCGGGGGATACAATGAGCAGTTCTTC. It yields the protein CASSETRASGGYNEQFF.

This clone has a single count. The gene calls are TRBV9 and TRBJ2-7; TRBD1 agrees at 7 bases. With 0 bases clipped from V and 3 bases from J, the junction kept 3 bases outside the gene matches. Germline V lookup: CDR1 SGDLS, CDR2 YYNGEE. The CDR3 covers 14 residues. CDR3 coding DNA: TGTGCCAGCAGCGTAGCCGGACAGGTCTACGAGCAGTACTTC. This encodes CASSVAGQVYEQYF.